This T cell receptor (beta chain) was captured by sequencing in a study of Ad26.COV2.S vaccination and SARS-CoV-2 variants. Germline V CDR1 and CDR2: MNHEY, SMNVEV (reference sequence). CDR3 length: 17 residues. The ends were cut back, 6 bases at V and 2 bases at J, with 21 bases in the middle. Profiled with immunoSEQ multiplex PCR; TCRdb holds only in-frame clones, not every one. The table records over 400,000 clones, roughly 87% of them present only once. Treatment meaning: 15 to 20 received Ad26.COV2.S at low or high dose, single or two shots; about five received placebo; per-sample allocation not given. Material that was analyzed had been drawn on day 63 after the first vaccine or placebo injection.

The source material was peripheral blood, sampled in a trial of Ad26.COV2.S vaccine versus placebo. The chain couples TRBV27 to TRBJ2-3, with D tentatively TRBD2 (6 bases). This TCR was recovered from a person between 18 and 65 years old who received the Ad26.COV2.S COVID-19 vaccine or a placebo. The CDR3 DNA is TGTGCCAGCAGCTTGCAGACGGGCGGGATCCCCACAGATACGCAGTATTTT. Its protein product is CASSLQTGGIPTDTQYF.